The entry below gives a single T cell receptor beta chain sequence along with its context. What it binds is unknown. The sample comes from a study of T cell responses to AZD1222 COVID-19 vaccine. Overall study results and limits: The CD4 TCRs associated with vaccination extended across spike and predominated at 160-218 and 743-854. Possibly, clonal diversity was underestimated; donors were largely white British and included more females. Sampling that yielded the repertoires occurred only after the peak T cell response. A rise in Spike-specific TCR breadth and depth followed two AZD1222 doses.

Data came from immunoSEQ multiplex PCR; TCRdb stores just in-frame clones and leaves some out. Among roughly 79,000 clones listed, under 95% were seen once. V was clipped by 0 bases and J by 10 bases, with 17 bases between them. Germline CDR1 and CDR2: SGHDT and YYEEEE. The CDR3 covers 15 residues. This clonotype originated in an adult in good health. The rearrangement links TRBV5-6 to TRBJ2-1; D possibly corresponds to TRBD2 (7 bases). Material: peripheral blood, obtained on day 0 of MenACWY control vaccination. As DNA, the CDR3 is TGTGCCAGCAGCTTGGAGGGGGACTACAGTGGGGAGCAGTTCTTC. This encodes CASSLEGDYSGEQFF.